This entry describes one T cell receptor (beta chain). Under the authors' procedure: Amplification of reference gene primers provided the estimated nucleated cell counts. The repertoire was sequenced with immunoSEQ multiplex PCR; TCRdb's copy has only in-frame clones and lacks some. V and J calls and clone size follow that table, whereas D and trimming were derived from the DNA. The table has about 210,000 clones, about 85% seen once; the top ten hold 4.5% to 5%. This sample was taken from a study of blood T cell repertoires in COVID-19. Study-wide context: Samples taken during acute and convalescent COVID-19 were collected in the United States, Italy and Spain. Sample material is recorded as cDNA or gDNA derived from T cells, B-cell-depleted T cells, or PBMCs.

The CDR3 is 13 amino acids. V shed 4 bases, J shed 4 bases, and the junction held 4 bases outside the gene matches. The germline gives CDR1 SGHRS, CDR2 YFSETQ. The clonotype was recovered from a woman of 80 years or more with acute or convalescent COVID-19. The sequenced material came from peripheral blood. The chain is built from TRBV5-1 and TRBJ2-7, with TRBD2 identical over 8 bases. The CDR3 bases are TGCGCCAGCAGCGTCACGGGGGGGTACGAGCAGTACTTC. As protein: CASSVTGGYEQYF.